Each of the 9 T cell receptor beta chains below was sequenced from the same sample in a study of cytomegalovirus exposure and HLA in healthy donors. Method: immunoSEQ multiplex PCR; TCRdb's copy keeps in-frame clones and lacks some. The sample shows more than 200,000 clones, roughly 87% of them seen only once. The sample comprised PBMCs. All receptors derive from a woman aged 25 to 39 in good health and CMV-seronegative.

The chain couples TRBV6-1 to TRBJ1-3; perhaps TRBD1 as D (5 bases). The CDR3 is 16 residues long. Germline lookup yields CDR1 MNHNS and CDR2 SASEGT. Trimming took off 1 base at V and 0 bases at J, with 10 bases between the two ends. CDR3 residues: CASSEGQTSSGNTIYF. CDR3 bases: TGTGCCAGCAGTGAAGGACAGACCAGCTCTGGAAACACCATATATTTT.

This chain joins TRBV15 and TRBJ1-5; D is undetermined. From germline, CDR1 is LNHNV and CDR2 YYDKDF (reference sequence). CDR3 length: 13 residues. V was shortened by 3 bases and J by 5 bases, with 8 bases between the two germline ends. CDR3 bases: TGTGCCACCAGCAGCCCGCCGGATCAGCCCCAGCATTTT. It translates to CATSSPPDQPQHF.

The chain has TRBV27 and TRBJ2-7, with a tentative D call TRBD2 (6 bases). V shed 5 bases and J shed 0 bases, with 8 bases lying between them. Germline values: CDR1 MNHEY, CDR2 SMNVEV (reference sequence). This CDR3 is 13 amino acids long. CDR3 region: CASSAGLSYEQYF. CDR3 DNA sequence: TGTGCCAGCAGTGCGGGACTCTCCTACGAGCAGTACTTC.

The chain links TRBV5-6 to TRBJ1-1; the match to TRBD1 covers 7 bases. The length of the CDR3 is 12 residues. Unmatched junction bases numbered 6, after V lost 4 bases and J lost 9 bases. Germline V gene lookup returns CDR1 SGHDT and CDR2 YYEEEE. For the CDR3, the DNA is TGTGCCAGCAGCGCGGGACAGCTCAAAGCTTTCTTT. Residues: CASSAGQLKAFF. Supplemented by reference TRBV5-6 and TRBJ1-1, the full variable domain reads DAGVTQSPTHLIKTRGQQVTLRCSPKSGHDTVSWYQQALGQGPQFIFQYYEEEERQRGNFPDRFSGHQFPNYSSELNVNALLLGDSALYLCASSAGQLKAFFGQGTRLTVV.

This clone was recorded once. This chain joins TRBV29-1 and TRBJ2-7; TRBD2 is a possible D gene (7 bases). Trimming cost V 0 bases and J 3 bases, with 15 bases left between them. The CDR3 length is 15 residues. The V gene's germline CDR1 is SQVTM and CDR2 ANQGSEA. CDR3: CSVEDPKGGGYEQYF. The CDR3 DNA reads as TGCAGCGTTGAAGATCCCAAGGGGGGGGGCTACGAGCAGTACTTC.

The chain joins TRBV28 to TRBJ1-1; 8 nucleotides match TRBD1. V lost 4 bases, J lost 3 bases, and 10 bases stayed unmatched. The CDR3 is 16 amino acids. CDR1 and CDR2 from the germline V gene are MDHEN and SYDVKM. The CDR3: CASSSQGARGDTEAFF. The CDR3 DNA sequence: TGTGCCAGCAGTTCCCAGGGGGCAAGGGGGGACACTGAAGCTTTCTTT.

The chain recombines TRBV5-1 with TRBJ2-1, with D possibly being TRBD1 (5 bases). The CDR3 contains 14 residues. Germline V gene sequence: CDR1 SGHRS, CDR2 YFSETQ. V was cut by 3 bases and J by 6 bases, with 13 bases left in between. CDR3 coding DNA: TGCGCCAGCAGCTCTCGACGACAGACCAATGAGCAGTTCTTC. It codes for CASSSRRQTNEQFF.

This chain links TRBV13 with TRBJ2-7; a possible D gene is TRBD1 (6 bases). Trimming removed 5 bases at V and 0 bases at J, with 11 bases between. CDR1 is PRHDT and CDR2 is FYEKMQ in the germline V gene (reference sequence). The length of the CDR3 is 14 residues. CDR3 sequence (DNA): TGTGCCAGCAGCCGAGGACAGCCCTCCTACGAGCAGTACTTC. This translates into CASSRGQPSYEQYF.

The gene calls are TRBV14 and TRBJ2-7; D not resolved. V lost 4 bases, J lost 5 bases, and 21 bases lay in between. There are 16 residues in the CDR3. Germline V gene sequence: CDR1 SGHDN, CDR2 FVKESK. The CDR3: CASSPKGRRILDEQYF. Written as DNA, the CDR3 is TGTGCCAGCAGCCCCAAAGGACGGCGGATCTTGGACGAGCAGTACTTC.